This T cell receptor (beta chain) is drawn from a study of type 1 and type 2 diabetes patients. The PCR template was genomic DNA. The TCR beta CDR3 region was amplified using 30 forward and 13 reverse primers. Each CDR3 protein gets one entry after TCRdb re-called the multiplex PCR reads with MiXCR. The sample includes some 250,000 distinct CDR3 sequences, around 47% of them seen just once. As to this clonotype: A read error may account for a junction end that differs from germline.

The length of the CDR3 is 16 residues. The germline V gene has CDR1 SGHVS and CDR2 FQNEAQ. Sequencing used peripheral blood mononuclear cells (PBMCs). The sequence was collected from a man aged 18 to 29 with type 2 diabetes. The rearrangement uses TRBV7-8 and TRBJ2-2; 7 positions agree with TRBD1. CDR3 nucleotide sequence: TGCGCCAGCAGCCATATCACGGGACAGAAGGGCGGGGAGCTGTTTTTT. Amino acid sequence: CASSHITGQKGGELFF.